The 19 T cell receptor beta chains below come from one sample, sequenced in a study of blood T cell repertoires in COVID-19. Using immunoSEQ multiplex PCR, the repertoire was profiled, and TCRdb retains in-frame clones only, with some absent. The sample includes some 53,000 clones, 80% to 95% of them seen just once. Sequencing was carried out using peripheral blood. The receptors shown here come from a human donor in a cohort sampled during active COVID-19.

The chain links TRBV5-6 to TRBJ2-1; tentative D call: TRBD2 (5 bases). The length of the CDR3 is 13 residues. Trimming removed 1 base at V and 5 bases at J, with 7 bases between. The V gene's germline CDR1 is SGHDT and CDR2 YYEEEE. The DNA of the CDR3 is TGTGCCAGCAGCTTGCCCGGGAACAATGAGCAGTTCTTC. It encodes CASSLPGNNEQFF. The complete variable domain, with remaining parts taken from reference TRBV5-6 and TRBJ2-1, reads DAGVTQSPTHLIKTRGQQVTLRCSPKSGHDTVSWYQQALGQGPQFIFQYYEEEERQRGNFPDRFSGHQFPNYSSELNVNALLLGDSALYLCASSLPGNNEQFFGPGTRLTVL.

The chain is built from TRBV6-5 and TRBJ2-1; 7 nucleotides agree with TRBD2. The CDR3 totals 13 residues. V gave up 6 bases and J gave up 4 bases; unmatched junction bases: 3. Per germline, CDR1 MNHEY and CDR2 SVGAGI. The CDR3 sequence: CASRFGGYNEQFF. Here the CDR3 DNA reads TGTGCCAGCAGATTCGGGGGGTACAATGAGCAGTTCTTC.

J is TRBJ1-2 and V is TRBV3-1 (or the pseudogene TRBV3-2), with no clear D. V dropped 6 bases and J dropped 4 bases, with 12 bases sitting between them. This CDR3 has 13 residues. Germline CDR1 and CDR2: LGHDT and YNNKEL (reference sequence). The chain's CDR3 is CASSMNSPYGYTF. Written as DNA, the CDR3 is TGTGCCAGCAGTATGAACAGTCCCTATGGCTACACCTTC.

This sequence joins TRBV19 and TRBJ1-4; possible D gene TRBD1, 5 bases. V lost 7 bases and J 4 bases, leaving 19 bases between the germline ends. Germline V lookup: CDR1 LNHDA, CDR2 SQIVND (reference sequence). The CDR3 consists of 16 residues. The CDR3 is CASTSRGGLLNEKLFF. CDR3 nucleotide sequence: TGTGCCAGTACCTCACGGGGGGGGTTGCTTAATGAAAAACTGTTTTTT. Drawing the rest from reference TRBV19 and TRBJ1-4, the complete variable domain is DGGITQSPKYLFRKEGQNVTLSCEQNLNHDAMYWYRQDPGQGLRLIYYSQIVNDFQKGDIAEGYSVSREKKESFPLTVTSAQKNPTAFYLCASTSRGGLLNEKLFFGSGTQLSVL.

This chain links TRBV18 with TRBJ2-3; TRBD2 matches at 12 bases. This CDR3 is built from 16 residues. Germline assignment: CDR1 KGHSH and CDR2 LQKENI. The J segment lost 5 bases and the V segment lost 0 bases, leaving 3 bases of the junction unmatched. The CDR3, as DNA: TGTGCCAGCTCACCACCTTTACTAGCGGGAGGAGATACGCAGTATTTT. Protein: CASSPPLLAGGDTQYF. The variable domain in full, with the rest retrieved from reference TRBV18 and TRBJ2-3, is NAGVMQNPRHLVRRRGQEARLRCSPMKGHSHVYWYRQLPEEGLKFMVYLQKENIIDESGMPKERFSAEFPKEGPSILRIQQVVRGDSAAYFCASSPPLLAGGDTQYFGPGTRLTVL.

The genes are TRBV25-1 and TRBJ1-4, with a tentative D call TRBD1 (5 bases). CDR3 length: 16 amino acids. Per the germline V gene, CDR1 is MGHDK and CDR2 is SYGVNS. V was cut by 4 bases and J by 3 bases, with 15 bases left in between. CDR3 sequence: CASSVQGGTPNEKLFF. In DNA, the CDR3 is TGTGCCAGCAGTGTGCAGGGAGGGACCCCTAATGAAAAACTGTTTTTT.

The CDR3 loop is CASSLDRVSSYEQYF. CDR3 bases: TGCGCCAGCAGCCTCGACAGGGTGAGCTCCTACGAGCAGTACTTC. The V call is TRBV4-1, the J call TRBJ2-7, with 7 bases aligning to TRBD1. CDR3 length equals 15 residues. The J segment lost 0 bases and the V segment lost 4 bases, leaving 6 bases of the junction unmatched. Germline V gene sequence: CDR1 MGHRA, CDR2 YSYEKL.

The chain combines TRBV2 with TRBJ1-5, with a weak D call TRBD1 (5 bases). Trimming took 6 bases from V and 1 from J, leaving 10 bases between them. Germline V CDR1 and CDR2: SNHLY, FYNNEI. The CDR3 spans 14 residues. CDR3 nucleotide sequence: TGTGCCAGCAGGGGCGACAGCAGCAATCAGCCCCAGCATTTT. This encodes CASRGDSSNQPQHF.

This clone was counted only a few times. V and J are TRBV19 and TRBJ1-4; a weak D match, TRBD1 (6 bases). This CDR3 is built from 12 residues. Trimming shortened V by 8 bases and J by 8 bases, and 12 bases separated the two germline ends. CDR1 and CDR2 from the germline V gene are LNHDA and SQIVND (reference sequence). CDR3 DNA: TGTGCCAGTGCCGAGGGACAAGAAAAACTGTTTTTT. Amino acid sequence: CASAEGQEKLFF.

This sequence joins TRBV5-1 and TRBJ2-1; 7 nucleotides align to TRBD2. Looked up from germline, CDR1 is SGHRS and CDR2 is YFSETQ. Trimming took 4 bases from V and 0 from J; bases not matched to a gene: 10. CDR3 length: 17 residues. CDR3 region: CASSPAGVARSYNEQFF. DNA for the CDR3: TGCGCCAGCAGCCCGGCGGGGGTCGCCCGCTCCTACAATGAGCAGTTCTTC.

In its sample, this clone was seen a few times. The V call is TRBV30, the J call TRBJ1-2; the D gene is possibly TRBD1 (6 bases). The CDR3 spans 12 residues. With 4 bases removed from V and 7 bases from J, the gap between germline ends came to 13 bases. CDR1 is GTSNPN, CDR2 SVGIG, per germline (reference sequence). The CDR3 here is CAWIPRGFGYTF. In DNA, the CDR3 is TGTGCCTGGATCCCGAGGGGGTTTGGCTACACCTTC.

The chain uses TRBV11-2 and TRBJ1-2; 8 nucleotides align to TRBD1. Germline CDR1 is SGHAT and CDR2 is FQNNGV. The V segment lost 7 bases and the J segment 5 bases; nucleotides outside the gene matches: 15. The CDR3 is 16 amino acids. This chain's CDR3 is CASTLSGTGFRYGYTF. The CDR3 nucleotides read TGTGCCAGCACCCTTTCCGGGACAGGTTTTCGGTATGGCTACACCTTC.

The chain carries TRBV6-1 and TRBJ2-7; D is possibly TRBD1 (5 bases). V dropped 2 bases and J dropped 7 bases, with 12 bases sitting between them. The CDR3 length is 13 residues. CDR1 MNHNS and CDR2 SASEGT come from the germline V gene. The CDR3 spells CASSELQGGEQYF. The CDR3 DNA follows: TGTGCCAGCAGTGAACTGCAGGGTGGTGAGCAGTACTTC.

The chain's CDR3 is CASSGDRNTDTQYF. CDR3 nucleotide sequence: TGCGCCAGCAGTGGCGACAGAAACACAGATACGCAGTATTTT. V usage is TRBV10-1 and J usage is TRBJ2-3, with a possible D match to TRBD1 (5 bases). V lost 4 bases, J lost 2 bases, and 10 bases lay in between. This CDR3 is built from 14 residues. Germline CDR1 WNHNN, CDR2 SYGVQD (reference sequence).

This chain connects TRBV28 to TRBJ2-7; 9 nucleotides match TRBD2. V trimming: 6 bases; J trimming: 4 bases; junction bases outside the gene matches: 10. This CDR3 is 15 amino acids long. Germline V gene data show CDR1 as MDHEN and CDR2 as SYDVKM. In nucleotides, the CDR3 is TGTGCCAGCAGACCCCCCCTTGCGGGAGGGTACGAGCAGTACTTC. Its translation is CASRPPLAGGYEQYF.

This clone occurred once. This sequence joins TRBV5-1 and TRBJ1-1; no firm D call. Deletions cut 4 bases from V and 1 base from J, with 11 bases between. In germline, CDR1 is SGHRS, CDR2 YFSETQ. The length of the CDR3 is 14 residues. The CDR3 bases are TGCGCCAGCAGCGTAGTCGCGGGGAACACTGAAGCTTTCTTT. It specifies CASSVVAGNTEAFF.

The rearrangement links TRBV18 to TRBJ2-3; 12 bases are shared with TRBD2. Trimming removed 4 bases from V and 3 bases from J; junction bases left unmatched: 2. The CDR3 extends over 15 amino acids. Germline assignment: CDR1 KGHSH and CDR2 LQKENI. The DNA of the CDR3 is TGTGCCAGCTCACTGACTAGCGGGAGAACAGATACGCAGTATTTT. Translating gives CASSLTSGRTDTQYF.

CDR3 nucleotide sequence: TGTGCCAGCAGTTACGGCGAGACCCAGTACTTC. It specifies CASSYGETQYF. The chain is built from TRBV6-6 and TRBJ2-5; no reliable D call. This CDR3 has 11 residues. Trimming stripped 2 bases from V and 5 bases from J, with 3 bases between. The germline V gene has CDR1 MNHNY and CDR2 SVGAGI (reference sequence).

CDR3 in amino acids: CASKVAGGLMGETQYF. CDR3 DNA sequence: TGCGCCAGCAAGGTAGCGGGGGGCCTAATGGGAGAGACCCAGTACTTC. The chain has TRBV10-2 and TRBJ2-5; 10 bases map to TRBD2. J lost 4 bases, V lost 7 bases, and 12 bases had no gene match. This CDR3 is built from 16 residues. Germline V gene lookup returns CDR1 WSHSY and CDR2 SAAADI.